What follows describes a single T cell receptor beta chain. No antigen is known for it. This record belongs to a study of shared clonotypes between healthy human individuals. Study-level information: Donor ages ranged 18 to 49 years: a couple of women, three men.

Study-level findings and limits: The study sampled only blood, and tissue repertoires likely differ.

Template amounts of approximately 300 ng DNA, approximately 30,000 T cell genomes, were employed in unsorted PBMC replicate PCRs. Method: immunoSEQ multiplex PCR; TCRdb's copy keeps in-frame clones and lacks some. The sample holds more than 450,000 clones, around 79% seen once. Unsorted samples used some 89 million PBMCs for genomic DNA. Sequencing input: PBMCs. The receptor was derived from a woman between 40 and 55 years old in good health. Some clones in this sample may be carry-over from other donors' samples.

CDR3 nucleotides: TGTGCCAGCAGGTACAGGGGCACTAATGAAAAACTGTTTTTT. Protein product: CASRYRGTNEKLFF. This chain uses TRBV6-1 with TRBJ1-4; 7 bases line up with TRBD1. CDR3 length equals 14 residues. CDR1 and CDR2 from the germline V gene are MNHNS and SASEGT. The trim removed 6 bases at V and 2 bases at J, leaving 3 bases unmatched.